This TCR beta chain was obtained from a study of pediatric ulcerative colitis. Study outcomes and limitations: Repertoires came from total lymphocyte DNA, so rare subsets like regulatory T cells may be missed.

A remark on this clone: What it binds is unknown.

The survey-level immunoSEQ assay was used. Sequencing depth was up to 500,000 reads per sample. Sequencing was performed with immunoSEQ multiplex PCR; in TCRdb, only in-frame clones are kept and a portion is missing. The top ten hold over 1.3% of the sample, which has about 60,000 clones, around 87% seen once. This CDR3 has 18 residues. The junction had 15 bases not matched to a gene; V was cut back by 4 bases and J by 3 bases. CDR1 and CDR2 (germline): MDHEN, SYDVKM. This sequence originates from a boy aged 5 to 17 who was a control in a study of pediatric ulcerative colitis. Sample: blood. The gene calls are TRBV28 and TRBJ2-1; 7 bases align to TRBD2. The DNA of the CDR3 is TGTGCCAGCAGTTCATTCCTACCGTGGCGGGAGAACTACAATGAGCAGTTCTTC. Protein sequence: CASSSFLPWRENYNEQFF.